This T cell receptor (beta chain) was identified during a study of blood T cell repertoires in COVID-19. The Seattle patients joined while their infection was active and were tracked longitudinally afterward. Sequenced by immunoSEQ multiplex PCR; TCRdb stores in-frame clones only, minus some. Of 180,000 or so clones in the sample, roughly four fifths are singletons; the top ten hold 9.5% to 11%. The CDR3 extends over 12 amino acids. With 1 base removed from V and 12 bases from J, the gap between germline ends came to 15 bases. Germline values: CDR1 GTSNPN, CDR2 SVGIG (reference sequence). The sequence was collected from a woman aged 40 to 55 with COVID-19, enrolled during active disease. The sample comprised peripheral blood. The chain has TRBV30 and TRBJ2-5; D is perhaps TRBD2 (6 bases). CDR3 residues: CAWSDPPGEEYF. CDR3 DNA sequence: TGTGCCTGGAGTGACCCACCGGGGGAAGAGTACTTC. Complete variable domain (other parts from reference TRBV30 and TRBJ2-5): SQTIHQWPATLVQPVGSPLSLECTVEGTSNPNLYWYRQAAGRGLQLLFYSVGIGQISSEVPQNLSASRPQDRQFILSSKKLLLSDSGFYLCAWSDPPGEEYFGPGTRLLVL.